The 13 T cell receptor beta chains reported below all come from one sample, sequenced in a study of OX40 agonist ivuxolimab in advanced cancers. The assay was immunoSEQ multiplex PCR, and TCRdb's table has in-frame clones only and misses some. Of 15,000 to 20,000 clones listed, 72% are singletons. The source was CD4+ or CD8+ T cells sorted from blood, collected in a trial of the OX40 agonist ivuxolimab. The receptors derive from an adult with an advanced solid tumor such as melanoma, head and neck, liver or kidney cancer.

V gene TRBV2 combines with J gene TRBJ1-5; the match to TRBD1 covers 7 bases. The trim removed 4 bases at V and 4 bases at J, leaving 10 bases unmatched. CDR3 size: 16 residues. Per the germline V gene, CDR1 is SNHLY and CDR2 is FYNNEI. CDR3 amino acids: CASSGTTGQMNQPQHF. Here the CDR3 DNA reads TGTGCCAGCAGTGGTACCACGGGACAGATGAATCAGCCCCAGCATTTT.

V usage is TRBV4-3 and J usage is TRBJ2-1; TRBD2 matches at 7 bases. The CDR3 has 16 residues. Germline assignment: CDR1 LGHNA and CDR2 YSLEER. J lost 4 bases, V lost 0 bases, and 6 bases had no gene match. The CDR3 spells CASSQDGSGAYNEQFF. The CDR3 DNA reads TGCGCCAGCAGCCAAGATGGGAGCGGGGCGTACAATGAGCAGTTCTTC.

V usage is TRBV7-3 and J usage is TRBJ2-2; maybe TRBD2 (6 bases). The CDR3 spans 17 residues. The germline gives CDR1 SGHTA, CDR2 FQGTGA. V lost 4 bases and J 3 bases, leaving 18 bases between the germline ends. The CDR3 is CASSYRPLGGDTGELFF. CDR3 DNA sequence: TGTGCCAGCAGCTATCGGCCATTGGGCGGGGACACCGGGGAGCTGTTTTTT.

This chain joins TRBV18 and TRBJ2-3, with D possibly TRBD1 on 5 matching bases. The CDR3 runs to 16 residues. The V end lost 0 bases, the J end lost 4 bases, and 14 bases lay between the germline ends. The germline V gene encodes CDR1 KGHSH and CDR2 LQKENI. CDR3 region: CASSPPIGQGSDTQYF. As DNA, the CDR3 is TGTGCCAGCTCACCACCGATCGGGCAGGGATCAGATACGCAGTATTTT.

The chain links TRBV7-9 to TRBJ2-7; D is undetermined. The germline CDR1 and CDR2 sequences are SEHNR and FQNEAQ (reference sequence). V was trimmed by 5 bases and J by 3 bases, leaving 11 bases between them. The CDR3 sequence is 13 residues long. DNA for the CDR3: TGTGCCAGCAGCCTCAATGGGAACTACGAGCAGTACTTC. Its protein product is CASSLNGNYEQYF.

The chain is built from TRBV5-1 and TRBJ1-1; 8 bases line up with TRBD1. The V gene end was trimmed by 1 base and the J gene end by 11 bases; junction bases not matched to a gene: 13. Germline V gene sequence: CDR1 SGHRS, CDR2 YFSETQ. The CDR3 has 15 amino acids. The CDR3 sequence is CASSLLAGGGDTAFF. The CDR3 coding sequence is TGCGCCAGCAGCTTGTTGGCAGGGGGCGGGGACACGGCTTTCTTT.

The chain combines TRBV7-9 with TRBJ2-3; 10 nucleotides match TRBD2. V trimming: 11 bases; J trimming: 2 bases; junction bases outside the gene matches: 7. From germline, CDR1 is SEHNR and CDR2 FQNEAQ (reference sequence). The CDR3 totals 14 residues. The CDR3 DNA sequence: TGTGCCCTCGGAGGACTAGCGGTCACAGATACGCAGTATTTT. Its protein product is CALGGLAVTDTQYF.

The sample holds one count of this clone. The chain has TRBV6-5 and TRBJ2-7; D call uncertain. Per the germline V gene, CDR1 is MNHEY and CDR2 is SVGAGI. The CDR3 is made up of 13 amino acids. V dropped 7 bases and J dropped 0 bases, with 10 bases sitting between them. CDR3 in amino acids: CASIPPDSYEQYF. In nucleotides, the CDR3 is TGTGCCAGCATTCCCCCCGACTCCTACGAGCAGTACTTC.

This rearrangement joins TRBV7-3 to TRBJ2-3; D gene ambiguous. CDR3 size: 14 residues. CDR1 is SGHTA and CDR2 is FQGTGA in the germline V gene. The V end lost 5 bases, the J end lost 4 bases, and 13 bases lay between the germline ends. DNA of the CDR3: TGTGCCAGCAGCCCAGCAGGCGGTTCAGATACGCAGTATTTT. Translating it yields CASSPAGGSDTQYF.

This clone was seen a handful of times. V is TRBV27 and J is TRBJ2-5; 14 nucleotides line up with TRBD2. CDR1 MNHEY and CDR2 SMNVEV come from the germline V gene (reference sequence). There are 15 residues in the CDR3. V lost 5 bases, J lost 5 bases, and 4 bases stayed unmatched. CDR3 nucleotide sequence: TGTGCCAGCAGTATACGGACTAGCGGGGGGGAGACCCAGTACTTC. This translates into CASSIRTSGGETQYF.

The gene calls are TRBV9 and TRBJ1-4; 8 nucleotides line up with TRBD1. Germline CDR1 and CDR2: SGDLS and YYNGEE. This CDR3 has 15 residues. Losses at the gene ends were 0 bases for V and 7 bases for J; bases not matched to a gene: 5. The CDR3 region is CASSVEGQVREKLFF. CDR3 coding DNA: TGTGCCAGCAGCGTAGAGGGACAGGTCCGTGAAAAACTGTTTTTT.

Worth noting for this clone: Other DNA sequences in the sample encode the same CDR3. The CDR3 DNA follows: TGTGCCAGCAGTTTAACAGGGATCTCCTACGAGCAGTACTTC. As protein: CASSLTGISYEQYF. The chain couples TRBV28 to TRBJ2-7; TRBD1 is a possible D gene (6 bases). The CDR3 covers 14 residues. The germline V gene has CDR1 MDHEN and CDR2 SYDVKM. Trimming took 2 bases from V and 0 from J, leaving 8 bases between them.

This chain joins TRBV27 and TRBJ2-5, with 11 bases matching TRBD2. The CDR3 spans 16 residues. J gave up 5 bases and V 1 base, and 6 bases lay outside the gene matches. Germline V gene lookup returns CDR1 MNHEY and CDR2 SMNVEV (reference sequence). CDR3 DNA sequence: TGTGCCAGCAGTTTATTGTCGGCTAGCGGGGGGGAGACCCAGTACTTC. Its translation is CASSLLSASGGETQYF.